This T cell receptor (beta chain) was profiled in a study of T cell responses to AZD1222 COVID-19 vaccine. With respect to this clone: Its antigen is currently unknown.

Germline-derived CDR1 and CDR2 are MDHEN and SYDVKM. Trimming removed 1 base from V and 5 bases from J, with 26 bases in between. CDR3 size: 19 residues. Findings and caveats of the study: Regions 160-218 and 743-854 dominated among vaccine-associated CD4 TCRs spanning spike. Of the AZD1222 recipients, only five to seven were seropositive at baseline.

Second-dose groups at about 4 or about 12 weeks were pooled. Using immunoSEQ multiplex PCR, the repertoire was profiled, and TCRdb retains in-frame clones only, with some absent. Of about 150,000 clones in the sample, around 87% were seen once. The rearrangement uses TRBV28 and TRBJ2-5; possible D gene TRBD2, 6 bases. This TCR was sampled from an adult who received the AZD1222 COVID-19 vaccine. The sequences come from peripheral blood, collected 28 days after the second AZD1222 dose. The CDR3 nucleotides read TGTGCCAGCAGTTTATCTGGTTACGGGAGAAAAGGCCTAGGGGAGACCCAGTACTTC. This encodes CASSLSGYGRKGLGETQYF.